The T cell receptor beta chain described here comes from a study of CD8+ T cells in alopecia areata. The V end was cut by 4 bases, the J end by 0 bases, with 4 bases between. The CDR3 totals 13 residues. CDR1 is SGHNT, CDR2 YYREEE, per germline (reference sequence). It was cDNA, reverse transcribed from extracted RNA, that served as the sequencing template. Only in-frame clones appear in the TCRdb table, and some are missing; sequencing was by immunoSEQ multiplex PCR. Found here are 30,000 to 40,000 clones, around half of them singletons; the top ten hold about 1.7%. A note on this clone: Its antigen is undetermined. A read error may be the cause here, since a much bigger clone is one base away.

Study-wide findings and caveats: Normal scalp had lower clonality than lesional scalp, with alopecia totalis/universalis lesions showing this most strongly. Besides other cells, scalp samples also yield sequences of resident alphabeta T cells from normal skin. Among patients, TCR sharing was less clear than in mice, a difference possibly due in part to HLA diversity in the patient population.

For roughly five of the biomarker-study patients, the CD4+ cells were further sorted so as to obtain CD25+CD127- cells. From alopecia areata patients, lesional scalp punch biopsies and peripheral blood were collected. Sequencing used CD4+ Tregs sorted from blood. The TCR originated in a human donor with alopecia areata. The J gene is TRBJ2-2, the V gene TRBV5-4; no reliable D call. The DNA of the CDR3 is TGTGCCAGCAGCCTAACGAACACCGGGGAGCTGTTTTTT. This gives the protein CASSLTNTGELFF.